This is a list of T cell receptor beta chains from one sample in a study of T-cell reconstitution after alpha-beta-depleted transplantation in children. MiXCR, applied by TCRdb to the PCR reads, yields one record per CDR3 protein. Of under 400,000 distinct CDR3 sequences listed, approximately 23% are singletons. The sequenced sample was PBMCs, mostly from graft donor cells, obtained 180 days after TCRalphabeta/CD19-depleted stem cell transplant. These receptors originate from a male patient under 18 who had a stem cell transplant for acute lymphoblastic leukemia, so the T cells may come from the graft donor. CDR3s include the opening cysteine and the closing phenylalanine or tryptophan.

TRBJ2-7 TRBV4-1 CASSQVLVYEQYF
TRBJ1-1 TRBV5-1 CASSLVPGENTEAFF
TRBJ2-1 TRBV20-1 CSAPRSFEGGRNEQFF
TRBJ2-1 TRBV7-9 CASSPGGGNNEQFF
TRBJ2-5 TRBV5-1 CASSRLGRGDQETQYF
TRBJ2-2 TRBV6-2/TRBV6-3 CASSYSGTSVFGGSTGELFF
TRBJ2-1 TRBV7-9 CASNRDGHNEQFF
TRBJ2-5 TRBV7-6 CASSTRTSGKGETQYF
TRBJ2-7 TRBV4-2 CASSHSGLADIYEQYF
TRBJ2-1 TRBV24-1 CATSGGGTVLVAYNEQFF
TRBJ2-7 TRBV12-3/TRBV12-4 CASSSRDSYFGEQYF
TRBJ2-3 TRBV30 CAWSYQLAYTQYF
TRBJ2-7 TRBV5-8 CASSLDLGRNEQYF
TRBJ2-6 TRBV27 CASSLWASGANVLTF
TRBJ2-3 TRBV20-1 CSARDVRDADTQYF
TRBJ2-7 TRBV21-1 CASNWTGGEQYF